Below are 5 T cell receptor beta chains sequenced from a single sample in a study of molecular identifiers for immune sequencing clone quantification. TCRdb fed the PCR reads into MiXCR, producing one record per CDR3 protein. Of around 480,000 distinct CDR3 sequences in the sample, around 23% are singletons; the top ten hold 0.7% to 0.9%. Sequences were obtained from naive CD8+ T cells from blood, with Jurkat cell RNA spiked in. Subset of the sample: FACS-sorted CD8+CD4-CCR7+CD45RA+ naive T cells. The receptors here all came from a human donor in good health. Some libraries in this study had Jurkat cell RNA spiked in.

About this clonotype itself: Since a much larger clone is just one base distant, this may be a read error. The V gene is TRBV5-5, the J gene TRBJ2-3; D may be TRBD1 (5 bases). CDR3 length: 12 amino acids. Germline lookup yields CDR1 SGHKS and CDR2 YYEKEE (reference sequence). CDR3 residues: CASSLKTGTQYF. CDR3 nucleotide sequence: TGTGCCAGCAGCCTAAAAACAGGTACGCAGTATTTT.

This clonotype came up a few times. CDR3 amino acids: CASSVWEAGELFF. The CDR3 DNA sequence: TGTGCCAGCAGCGTATGGGAGGCCGGGGAGCTGTTTTTT. V and J are TRBV9 and TRBJ2-2; D is perhaps TRBD2 (6 bases). The CDR3 totals 13 residues. The germline CDR1 and CDR2 sequences are SGDLS and YYNGEE. The V and J ends lost 1 base and 6 bases respectively, with 7 bases between them.

Comment on this clonotype: One junction end disagrees with the germline gene, perhaps due to a read error. The rearrangement joins TRBV27 to TRBJ2-3; TRBD1 is a possible D gene (5 bases). Germline V CDR1 and CDR2: MNHEY, SMNVEV (reference sequence). CDR3 length: 15 amino acids. The CDR3 DNA sequence: TGTGCCAGCAGCGTTTATCAGGGTAGCACAGATGCGCAGTATTTT. This codes for CASSVYQGSTDAQYF.

This clonotype was seen only a few times. The chain recombines TRBV12-3 or TRBV12-4 with TRBJ2-2; a weak D match, TRBD2 (6 bases). The V and J ends lost 10 bases and 1 base respectively, with 13 bases between them. This CDR3 spans 14 amino acids. CDR3 sequence reads: CANRRGMNTGELFF. As DNA, the CDR3 is TGTGCCAACCGGAGGGGAATGAACACCGGGGAGCTGTTTTTT.

With respect to this clonotype: A much more abundant neighbour one base away suggests this may be a read error. This chain uses TRBV7-9 with TRBJ2-7; D is unclear. From germline, CDR1 is SEHNR and CDR2 FQNEAQ (reference sequence). This CDR3 contains 16 residues. The CDR3, as DNA: TGTGCCAGCGTGGATACGAGGCACCTGAGCTCCTACGAGAAGTACTTC. Amino acids: CASVDTRHLSSYEKYF.